A selection of T cell receptor beta chains follows, all from one sample in a study of blood T cell repertoires in COVID-19. TCRdb's table, derived via immunoSEQ multiplex PCR, lists solely in-frame clones and lacks some. The table shows some 130,000 clones, with around 88% occurring only once. Sequenced material: peripheral blood. These receptors were taken from a man aged 45-60 years with acute or convalescent COVID-19. Both conserved end residues are part of each CDR3. Each record gives: CDR3 protein, CDR3 DNA, V gene, D gene, J gene, clone size. The D gene is left open where the match is weak. Clone sizes are given selectively: once, few, many, or a class where the clone is expanded.

CASSDTAAGNTIYF	TGTGCCAGCAGCGATACAGCCGCCGGAAACACCATATATTTT	TRBV5-4	-	TRBJ1-3	-
CASSVSFSGTGIDGGQPQHF	TGTGCCAGCTCAGTCTCCTTTTCCGGGACAGGTATAGACGGGGGGCAGCCCCAGCATTTT	TRBV2	TRBD1	TRBJ1-5	once
CASGLRPNGSAEQFF	TGTGCTAGTGGTTTGCGGCCTAACGGGAGTGCTGAGCAGTTCTTC	TRBV12-5	-	TRBJ2-1	-
CSVEASGGSGETQYF	TGCAGCGTTGAAGCTTCCGGCGGGAGCGGGGAGACCCAGTACTTC	TRBV29-1	TRBD2	TRBJ2-5	-
CASSVDETTNEKLFF	TGTGCCAGCAGCGTAGATGAGACAACTAATGAAAAACTGTTTTTT	TRBV9	-	TRBJ1-4	once
CASSFGQGEKAFF	TGTGCCAGCAGCTTCGGACAGGGGGAGAAAGCTTTCTTT	TRBV7-3	TRBD1	TRBJ1-1	few
CASSKRDRITAKGGYTF	TGTGCCAGTAGTAAGAGGGACAGGATAACGGCAAAAGGTGGCTACACCTTC	TRBV19	TRBD1	TRBJ1-2	-
CASSAGHLADTQYF	TGTGCCAGCAGTGCGGGACATCTAGCAGATACGCAGTATTTT	TRBV2	-	TRBJ2-3	-
CASSLTGLNEKLFF	TGCGCCAGCAGCTTGACAGGCCTGAATGAAAAACTGTTTTTT	TRBV5-1	-	TRBJ1-4	-
CASSRFQGGEQYF	TGTGCCAGCAGCAGGTTCCAGGGAGGCGAGCAGTACTTC	TRBV7-3	-	TRBJ2-7	-
CASSPGATGNTIYF	TGTGCCAGCTCACCAGGGGCTACTGGAAACACCATATATTTT	TRBV18	-	TRBJ1-3	-
CASSHDTGTEREKLFF	TGCGCCAGCAGCCATGACACCGGGACAGAGAGGGAAAAACTGTTTTTT	TRBV4-1	TRBD1	TRBJ1-4	-
CASRNIPGQGSSYTF	TGTGCCAGCAGAAATATCCCGGGACAGGGGAGTAGCTACACCTTC	TRBV27	TRBD1	TRBJ1-2	once
CASRRTSGTSYEQYF	TGTGCCAGCAGAAGAACTAGCGGGACCTCCTACGAGCAGTACTTC	TRBV2	TRBD2	TRBJ2-7	few
CASSLGQAYGYTF	TGTGCCAGCAGTTTGGGACAGGCCTATGGCTACACCTTC	TRBV27	TRBD1	TRBJ1-2	-
CASSLDRNTEAFF	TGTGCCAGCAGTTTGGACAGGAACACTGAAGCTTTCTTT	TRBV7-6	-	TRBJ1-1	-
CAWSVPGKWDYNEQFF	TGTGCCTGGAGTGTACCGGGGAAGTGGGACTACAATGAGCAGTTCTTC	TRBV30	-	TRBJ2-1	-
CASSALGLAGNEQFF	TGTGCCAGCAGTGCCTTGGGACTAGCGGGAAATGAGCAGTTCTTC	TRBV25-1	TRBD2	TRBJ2-1	-
CASSYRTGVSGTEAFF	TGTGCCAGCAGTTACCGGACAGGTGTTTCGGGCACTGAAGCTTTCTTT	TRBV6-5	TRBD1	TRBJ1-1	-
CASSPGLAADTQYF	TGTGCCAGCTCACCTGGTTTAGCCGCAGATACGCAGTATTTT	TRBV18	-	TRBJ2-3	once
CASSPQTGREFPAFF	TGTGCCAGCAGCCCCCAGACAGGTCGAGAGTTTCCGGCTTTCTTT	TRBV14	-	TRBJ1-1	-
CASSFSRTGEDTQYF	TGTGCCAGCAGCTTTAGTAGGACAGGGGAGGATACGCAGTATTTT	TRBV5-5	TRBD1	TRBJ2-3	-
CASTDNVHQYF	TGTGCCAGCACCGACAATGTCCATCAGTATTTT	TRBV11-2	-	TRBJ2-3	once
CASSKLDYGYTF	TGTGCCAGCTCAAAGCTGGACTATGGCTACACCTTC	TRBV18	-	TRBJ1-2	-
CASSEDRVGANVLTF	TGTGCCAGCAGTGAGGACAGGGTCGGGGCCAACGTCCTGACTTTC	TRBV6-1	TRBD1	TRBJ2-6	-
CASSEDRSRNIQYF	TGTGCCAGCAGCGAGGACAGGAGCCGGAACATTCAGTACTTC	TRBV11-2	TRBD1	TRBJ2-4	-
CASSIPLGAGSSYNSPLHF	TGTGCCAGCAGCATTCCCCTGGGGGCGGGCAGCTCCTATAATTCACCCCTCCACTTT	TRBV21-1	-	TRBJ1-6	-
CSGTGGYTEAFF	TGCAGCGGAACAGGGGGCTACACTGAAGCTTTCTTT	TRBV29-1	TRBD1	TRBJ1-1	once
CAISDGAHSNQPQHF	TGTGCCATCAGTGATGGGGCCCATAGCAATCAGCCCCAGCATTTT	TRBV10-3	-	TRBJ1-5	-
CASSQVVQETQYF	TGTGCCAGCAGCCAAGTAGTTCAAGAGACCCAGTACTTC	TRBV4-2	-	TRBJ2-5	few
CASSFPGTEAFF	TGTGCCAGCAGCTTTCCCGGGACAGAAGCTTTCTTT	TRBV3-1/TRBV3-2	-	TRBJ1-1	-
CASSQDSGRVGNQPQHF	TGTGCCAGCAGCCAAGATTCCGGCAGGGTGGGCAATCAGCCCCAGCATTTT	TRBV4-2	-	TRBJ1-5	-
CASSRWGHPGATDTQYF	TGTGCCAGCAGCCGATGGGGACACCCAGGAGCGACAGATACGCAGTATTTT	TRBV9	-	TRBJ2-3	-
CASSFGPATEAFF	TGCGCCAGCAGCTTTGGGCCAGCTACTGAAGCTTTCTTT	TRBV5-1	-	TRBJ1-1	-
CASSYGQNTEAFF	TGCGCCAGCAGTTACGGACAGAACACTGAAGCTTTCTTT	TRBV5-1	-	TRBJ1-1	-
CASLDPSGKGAFF	TGTGCCAGCCTTGATCCCTCAGGGAAGGGTGCTTTCTTT	TRBV28	-	TRBJ1-1	-
CASSETSGRNTGELFF	TGTGCCAGCAGCGAAACTAGCGGGAGAAACACCGGGGAGCTGTTTTTT	TRBV7-6	TRBD2	TRBJ2-2	-
CASSFGALGYGYTF	TGTGCCAGCAGCTTTGGGGCTTTAGGTTATGGCTACACCTTC	TRBV5-6	-	TRBJ1-2	-
CASKGDSEAFF	TGTGCCAGCAAGGGGGACAGTGAAGCTTTCTTT	TRBV2	TRBD1	TRBJ1-1	once
CASVGRYQETQYF	TGTGCCAGCGTCGGGAGGTACCAAGAGACCCAGTACTTC	TRBV28	TRBD2	TRBJ2-5	-
CASRASNSGNTIYF	TGTGCCAGCAGGGCCAGTAACTCTGGAAACACCATATATTTT	TRBV6-5	-	TRBJ1-3	-
CASTPSAGGPYTQYF	TGTGCCAGCACCCCGTCAGCGGGGGGGCCCTATACGCAGTATTTT	TRBV7-2	TRBD2	TRBJ2-3	-
CATKGQQLDNTIYF	TGTGCCACCAAGGGACAGCAACTGGACAACACCATATATTTT	TRBV18	TRBD1	TRBJ1-3	-
CASSPSPRDTQYF	TGTGCCAGCAGCCCCAGCCCCAGGGATACGCAGTATTTT	TRBV9	-	TRBJ2-3	once
CASSRTWGGNIQYF	TGTGCCAGCAGTCGGACTTGGGGTGGGAACATTCAGTACTTC	TRBV7-2	-	TRBJ2-4	-
CASSLPRGNSPLHF	TGTGCCAGCAGCCTCCCGCGAGGGAATTCACCCCTCCACTTT	TRBV2	-	TRBJ1-6	few
CASSLTIGGSNQPQHF	TGTGCCAGCAGCCTCACTATAGGGGGAAGCAATCAGCCCCAGCATTTT	TRBV11-2	-	TRBJ1-5	-
CASSFRSGENSPLHF	TGTGCCAGCAGTTTCCGGTCAGGGGAAAATTCACCCCTCCACTTT	TRBV28	-	TRBJ1-6	-
CASSQISGNNEQFF	TGTGCCAGCAGCCAAATAAGCGGGAACAATGAGCAGTTCTTC	TRBV3-1/TRBV3-2	TRBD2	TRBJ2-1	-
CASSDRLAQLYEQYF	TGTGCCAGCAGTGATCGGCTAGCGCAACTCTACGAGCAGTACTTC	TRBV2	-	TRBJ2-7	-
CASSYSWARFYNEQFF	TGTGCCAGCAGTTACTCCTGGGCCCGATTTTACAATGAGCAGTTCTTC	TRBV6-5	-	TRBJ2-1	-
CASTLRGGANTEAFF	TGTGCCAGTACCCTAAGGGGGGGCGCGAACACTGAAGCTTTCTTT	TRBV19	-	TRBJ1-1	-
CASRSYGSGYNEQFF	TGTGCCAGCAGATCCTATGGTAGCGGCTACAATGAGCAGTTCTTC	TRBV6-5	-	TRBJ2-1	-
CASSQDLETGFNSPLHF	TGTGCCAGCAGCCAAGATCTAGAGACAGGGTTTAATTCACCCCTCCACTTT	TRBV3-1/TRBV3-2	TRBD1	TRBJ1-6	-
CASSEYRVAEAFF	TGTGCCAGCTCAGAATACAGGGTTGCTGAAGCTTTCTTT	TRBV18	-	TRBJ1-1	-
CATSPVWTGELFF	TGTGCCACCAGTCCAGTGTGGACCGGGGAGCTGTTTTTT	TRBV24-1	-	TRBJ2-2	-
CASSLGQGGDTQYF	TGTGCCAGCAGTTTAGGACAGGGAGGAGATACGCAGTATTTT	TRBV27	TRBD1	TRBJ2-3	-
CASSQSTGWNSPLHF	TGCGCCAGCAGCCAATCGACAGGGTGGAATTCACCCCTCCACTTT	TRBV5-1	TRBD1	TRBJ1-6	-
CASSETAGLSGANVLTF	TGCGCCAGCAGCGAGACAGCCGGTCTCTCTGGGGCCAACGTCCTGACTTTC	TRBV5-1	-	TRBJ2-6	-